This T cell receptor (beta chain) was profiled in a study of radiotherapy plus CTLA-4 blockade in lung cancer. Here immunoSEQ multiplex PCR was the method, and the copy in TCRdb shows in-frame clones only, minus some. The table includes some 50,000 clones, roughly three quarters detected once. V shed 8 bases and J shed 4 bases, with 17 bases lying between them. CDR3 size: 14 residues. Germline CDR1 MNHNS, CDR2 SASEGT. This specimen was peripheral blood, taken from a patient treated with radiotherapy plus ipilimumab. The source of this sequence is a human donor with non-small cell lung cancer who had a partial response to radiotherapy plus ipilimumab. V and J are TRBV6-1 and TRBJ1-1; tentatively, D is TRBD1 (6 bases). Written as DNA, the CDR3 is TGTGCCAGCGGGGAACAGGGCGCGGTCACTGAAGCTTTCTTT. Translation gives CASGEQGAVTEAFF.